The 3 T cell receptor beta chains below come from one sample, sequenced in a study of shared clonotypes between healthy human individuals. TCRdb's table, derived via immunoSEQ multiplex PCR, lists solely in-frame clones and lacks some. The sample holds some 2,000,000 clones, roughly 95% seen once. The source material was naive CD4+ T cells sorted from blood. Subset given: CD45RA+ positively selected. The origin of the receptors is a young man in good health.

This chain connects TRBV7-7 to TRBJ1-1; D ambiguous. The germline CDR1 and CDR2 sequences are SSHAT and FNYEAQ (reference sequence). The CDR3 sequence is 15 residues long. V lost 5 bases and J 4 bases, leaving 17 bases between the germline ends. The CDR3 bases are TGTGCCAGCAGCCCGCGACAAGGCCGGGGCACTGAAGCTTTCTTT. Translation: CASSPRQGRGTEAFF.

Concerning this clone: A much larger clonotype is one base distant, so this may be a read error. In DNA form, the CDR3 reads TGTGCCAGCAGCTTTAGCGGGAGCTCCTACGGGCAGTACTTC. It specifies CASSFSGSSYGQYF. The J gene is TRBJ2-7, the V gene TRBV11-2, with TRBD2 matching over 9 bases. The CDR3 totals 14 residues. Germline assignment: CDR1 SGHAT and CDR2 FQNNGV.

The chain carries TRBV10-3 and TRBJ2-3; D might be TRBD1 (6 bases). This CDR3 has 22 residues. V was clipped by 2 bases and J by 0 bases, with 30 bases between them. Germline assignment: CDR1 ENHRY and CDR2 SYGVKD. The CDR3 loop reads CAISEPIRPTQRTVPSTDTQYF. DNA of the CDR3: TGTGCCATCAGTGAGCCGATAAGACCAACGCAACGGACAGTACCTAGCACAGATACGCAGTATTTT.